Listed below are T cell receptor beta chains from one sample, sequenced in a study of blood T cells in healthy people across ages. One entry per CDR3 protein results from TCRdb running MiXCR on the 5' RACE reads. The sample records under 850,000 distinct CDR3 sequences, 35% to 40% being singletons. The sample taken for sequencing was blood. These receptors were collected from a man in his late teens or twenties in good health. Both conserved end residues are part of each CDR3. A D gene is named only where the DNA matches it firmly. Clone sizes are given selectively: once, few, many, or a class where the clone is expanded.

clone_size | j_call | d_call | v_call | cdr3_nt | cdr3_aa
few | TRBJ2-7 | TRBD2 | TRBV29-1 | TGCAGCACAAGACTAGCGGGGGGTAACGAGCAGTACTTC | CSTRLAGGNEQYF
- | TRBJ1-2 | - | TRBV25-1 | TGTGCCAGCAGTGACACAACAGGGCTCTATGGCTACACCTTC | CASSDTTGLYGYTF
few | TRBJ2-7 | - | TRBV2 | TGTGCCAGCAGTGAAGTGCAGGGAGGAGGCGAGCAGTACTTC | CASSEVQGGGEQYF
few | TRBJ2-5 | - | TRBV20-1 | TGCAGTGCTAGAGATCTGAGGGTGGGGACTCAAGAGACCCAGTACTTC | CSARDLRVGTQETQYF
few | TRBJ1-1 | - | TRBV10-3 | TGTGCCGTGTGGGACACCCGGAACACTGAAGCTTTCTTT | CAVWDTRNTEAFF
- | TRBJ2-5 | - | TRBV10-3 | TGTGCCATCAGTGAGGGGCTACCCAATGAGCAGTACTTC | CAISEGLPNEQYF
- | TRBJ1-2 | TRBD1 | TRBV12-3/TRBV12-4 | TGTGCCAGCAGTTTTGGTGGGCGACAGGGGGACTATGGCTACACCTTC | CASSFGGRQGDYGYTF
few | TRBJ1-5 | TRBD1 | TRBV5-6 | TGTGCCAGCAGCTTGGCGGGTGCGGGGGACAGAAATCAGCCCCAGCATTTT | CASSLAGAGDRNQPQHF
- | TRBJ1-2 | - | TRBV4-2 | TGTGCCAGCAGCCAAGATCCCCACAGGAGGCGCGGGGATGGCTACACCTTC | CASSQDPHRRRGDGYTF
few | TRBJ2-7 | TRBD1 | TRBV10-3 | TGTGCCATCAGTGAGGACAGGGGCGCGCGCGAGCAGTACTTC | CAISEDRGAREQYF
- | TRBJ1-5 | - | TRBV12-3/TRBV12-4 | TGTGCCAGCAATTTATCGAAGTCCCGGGCCCATAGCAATCAGCCCCAGCATTTT | CASNLSKSRAHSNQPQHF
- | TRBJ2-3 | TRBD1 | TRBV2 | TGTGCCAGCAGTTTCGGACAGGGAAGCACAGATACGCAGTATTTT | CASSFGQGSTDTQYF
- | TRBJ1-2 | - | TRBV2 | TGTGCCAGCAGTGACCCGGACAAGGGATCTAACTATGGCTACACCTTC | CASSDPDKGSNYGYTF
- | TRBJ2-3 | - | TRBV7-2 | TGTGCCAGCAGCCCTCGCAGGCTAGACACAGATACGCAGTATTTT | CASSPRRLDTDTQYF
few | TRBJ2-5 | TRBD2 | TRBV14 | TGTGCCAGCAGCCTAAAAGCCCCACTAGCGTCGGGGGAGACCCAGTACTTC | CASSLKAPLASGETQYF
few | TRBJ2-7 | - | TRBV6-5 | TGTGCCAGCAGAGTGCCTAACCACGAGCAGTACTTC | CASRVPNHEQYF
- | TRBJ2-1 | TRBD2 | TRBV2 | TGTGCCAGCAGTGAGGGGCAGGGAAGAGCGGGGGCCTCCTGCAATGAGCAGTTCTTC | CASSEGQGRAGASCNEQFF
- | TRBJ2-1 | - | TRBV3-1 | TGTGCCAGCAGCCAAGCGGGGAGGTGGTGGGATGAGCAGTTCTTC | CASSQAGRWWDEQFF
- | TRBJ1-2 | - | TRBV6-1 | TGTGCCAGCGGAGACCTTGGCTACACCTTC | CASGDLGYTF
- | TRBJ2-5 | TRBD2 | TRBV6-1 | TGTGCCAGCAGTGAAGTTGCTAGCGGGGGAACTTTCCAAGAGACCCAGTACTTC | CASSEVASGGTFQETQYF
many | TRBJ1-5 | - | TRBV20-1 | TGCAGTGCTTCGCAGGGAAATCAGCCCCAGCATTTT | CSASQGNQPQHF
- | TRBJ1-1 | - | TRBV20-1 | TGCAGTGCTGTTGGACAAGCCGAAGCTTTCTTT | CSAVGQAEAFF
- | TRBJ1-1 | - | TRBV7-8 | TGTGCCAGCAGCGTCGGGGGCGGGCTGAACACTGAAGCTTTCTTT | CASSVGGGLNTEAFF
few | TRBJ2-7 | TRBD2 | TRBV20-1 | TGCAGTGCTAGAGGGACTAGCGACTACGAGCAGTACTTC | CSARGTSDYEQYF
many | TRBJ2-6 | - | TRBV12-3/TRBV12-4 | TGTGCCAGCAGTTTAGGGAACTCTGGGGCCAACGTCCTGACTTTC | CASSLGNSGANVLTF
many | TRBJ2-5 | - | TRBV7-2 | TGTGCCAGCAGCACAGAGGGGACCCAGTACTTC | CASSTEGTQYF